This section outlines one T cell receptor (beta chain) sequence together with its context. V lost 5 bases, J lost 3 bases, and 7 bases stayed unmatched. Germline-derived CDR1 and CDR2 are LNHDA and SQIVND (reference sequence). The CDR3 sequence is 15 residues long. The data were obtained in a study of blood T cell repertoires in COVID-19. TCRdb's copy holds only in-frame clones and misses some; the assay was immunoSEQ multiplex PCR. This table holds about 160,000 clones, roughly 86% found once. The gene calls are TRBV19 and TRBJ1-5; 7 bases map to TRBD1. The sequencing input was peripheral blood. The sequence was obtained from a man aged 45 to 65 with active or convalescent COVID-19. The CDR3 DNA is TGTGCCAGTAGTGCAATGGACAGGCCCAATCAGCCCCAGCATTTT. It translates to CASSAMDRPNQPQHF. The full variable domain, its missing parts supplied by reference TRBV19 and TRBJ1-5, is DGGITQSPKYLFRKEGQNVTLSCEQNLNHDAMYWYRQDPGQGLRLIYYSQIVNDFQKGDIAEGYSVSREKKESFPLTVTSAQKNPTAFYLCASSAMDRPNQPQHFGDGTRLSIL.